The next 9 T cell receptor beta chains were all read from a single sample in a study of blood T cells in healthy people across ages. A second PCR, run for about 7 to 11 cycles, used a sample-barcoded 5' primer plus a J-beta primer mix. MiXCR, applied by TCRdb to the 5' RACE reads, yields one record per CDR3 protein. Of hundreds of thousands of distinct CDR3 sequences listed, approximately 30% are singletons. Material for sequencing was blood. The receptors here all came from a woman older than 75 in good health.

This clonotype was seen ten or more times. The chain joins TRBV4-2 to TRBJ2-3, with 8 nucleotides matching TRBD2. The V gene's germline CDR1 is LGHNA and CDR2 YNFKEQ. CDR3 length: 15 residues. V was pared by 3 bases and J by 1 base, with 3 bases of the junction left unmatched. The CDR3 DNA reads as TGTGCCAGCAGCCAGGTGACTAGCGGCACAGATACGCAGTATTTT. It encodes CASSQVTSGTDTQYF.

The V gene is TRBV27, the J gene TRBJ2-5, with 8 bases matching TRBD1. The tail of the sequence fits TRBJ2-7 better, so the J call may be wrong. Per the germline V gene, CDR1 is MNHEY and CDR2 is SMNVEV (reference sequence). This CDR3 comprises 15 residues. CDR3 loop: CASSRPGQGRYEQYF. Here the CDR3 DNA reads TGTGCCAGCAGCCGGCCCGGACAGGGCCGCTACGAGCAGTACTTC.

With respect to this clonotype: One junction end disagrees with the germline gene, perhaps due to a read error. V and J are TRBV28 and TRBJ1-4; D gene uncertain. The germline V gene encodes CDR1 MDHEN and CDR2 SYDVKM. CDR3 length equals 14 residues. For the CDR3, the DNA is TGTGCCGGCAGTTTACCCACAACTAATGAAAAACTGTTTTTT. Translated: CAGSLPTTNEKLFF.

The V gene is TRBV20-1, the J gene TRBJ1-4, with TRBD1 identical over 11 bases. V dropped 6 bases and J dropped 7; count of bases not matched to a gene: 4. Germline V gives CDR1 DFQATT, CDR2 SNEGSKA (reference sequence). The CDR3 extends over 13 amino acids. The CDR3 DNA follows: TGCAGTGCCCCCGGGACAGGGGGTGAAAAACTGTTTTTT. Translating gives CSAPGTGGEKLFF.

This rearrangement joins TRBV9 to TRBJ1-2; D possibly corresponds to TRBD1 (5 bases). The CDR3 contains 13 residues. V lost 5 bases to trimming and J lost 2 bases, with 10 bases between them. Per germline, CDR1 SGDLS and CDR2 YYNGEE. The CDR3 loop reads CASSEGTNYGYTF. The CDR3 DNA sequence: TGTGCCAGCAGTGAGGGGACCAACTATGGCTACACCTTC.

About this clonotype itself: A much larger clone differs by one base, so this may be a read error. The chain has TRBV7-2 and TRBJ2-3, with TRBD2 identical over 9 bases. There are 18 residues in the CDR3. CDR1 is SGHTA, CDR2 FQGNSA, per germline. The CDR3 is CASSLGRGSGGITGTQYF. As DNA, the CDR3 is TGTGCCAGCAGCTTAGGTCGAGGAAGCGGGGGGATCACAGGTACGCAGTATTTT.

In regard to this clonotype: A much more abundant neighbour one base away suggests this may be a read error. The gene calls are TRBV11-2 and TRBJ2-1; the D is unclear. Germline assignment: CDR1 SGHAT and CDR2 FQNNGV. This CDR3 has 18 amino acids. DNA for the CDR3: TGTGCCAGCAGCTCGCCTTACGATTTGTTAAGCTCCCACAATGAGCAGTTCTTC. Translated: CASSSPYDLLSSHNEQFF. The whole variable domain, remainder taken from reference TRBV11-2 and TRBJ2-1, is EAGVAQSPRYKIIEKRQSVAFWCNPISGHATLYWYQQILGQGPKLLIQFQNNGVVDDSQLPKDRFSAERLKGVDSTLKIQPAKLEDSAVYLCASSSPYDLLSSHNEQFFGPGTRLTVL.

This clonotype was found a few times. One base away lies a much larger clone, so this may be a sequencing read error. The V call is TRBV6-2 or TRBV6-3, the J call TRBJ2-7; D uncertain. This CDR3 has 14 amino acids. Germline loops: CDR1 MNHEY, CDR2 SVGEGT. CDR3 protein: CASRYSPLTYEQYF. CDR3 sequence (DNA): TGTGCCAGCAGGTACTCGCCACTCACCTACGAGCAGTACTTC.

As for this clonotype: This may stem from a read error, because a much larger clone lies one nucleotide away. The chain employs TRBV7-9 and TRBJ2-1, with D perhaps TRBD2 (6 bases). Germline V CDR1 and CDR2: SEHNR, FQNEAQ (reference sequence). The CDR3 covers 15 residues. The CDR3 DNA reads TGTGCCAGGAGCTTAGCGGTGGGGATCTACAATGAGCAGTTCTTC. Translation: CARSLAVGIYNEQFF.